Listed here are 11 T cell receptor beta chains from one sample, sequenced in a study of T cell repertoires in cytomegalovirus infection. From the reads, TCRdb called clonotypes with MiXCR, one entry per CDR3 protein. The sample yields approximately 130,000 distinct CDR3 sequences, less than 9.5% seen once. The specimen sequenced was PBMCs. These receptor sequences come from a human donor in good health (CMV status not recorded). Some clones in this sample may be carry-over from other donors' samples.

V and J are TRBV7-9 and TRBJ1-2; 11 bases are a match to TRBD1. Trimming at V came to 4 bases and at J to 4 bases, leaving 11 bases not matched to a gene. The CDR3 loop spans 17 amino acids. Per the germline V gene, CDR1 is SEHNR and CDR2 is FQNEAQ (reference sequence). The DNA of the CDR3 is TGTGCCAGCAGCTCGGGACAGGGGGGCCTTTCTGTCTATGGCTACACCTTC. Its protein is CASSSGQGGLSVYGYTF.

The table lists this clonotype with a few counts. The chain joins TRBV20-1 to TRBJ2-5, with D possibly matching TRBD1 (5 bases). The V gene lost 7 bases and the J gene lost 2 bases, with 11 bases spanning the gap. Germline CDR1 is DFQATT and CDR2 is SNEGSKA (reference sequence). The CDR3 is 12 amino acids. CDR3 DNA sequence: TGCAGTGTCAGGGTAGGGCAAGAGACCCAGTACTTC. It yields the protein CSVRVGQETQYF.

This clonotype was detected ten times or more. J is TRBJ2-3 and V is TRBV7-3; 8 positions agree with TRBD1. V trimming: 5 bases; J trimming: 6 bases; junction bases outside the gene matches: 4. CDR3 length equals 13 residues. CDR1 SGHTA and CDR2 FQGTGA come from the germline V gene. The CDR3 DNA reads as TGTGCCAGCAGCAGCTCAGGGGGCGATACGCAGTATTTT. Amino acids: CASSSSGGDTQYF.

V and J are TRBV20-1 and TRBJ1-2, with a tentative D call TRBD1 (6 bases). CDR3 length: 11 residues. V lost 3 bases and J lost 8, with 10 bases in between. The V gene's germline CDR1 is DFQATT and CDR2 SNEGSKA (reference sequence). This CDR3 is CSASPGQGYTF. In nucleotides, the CDR3 is TGCAGTGCTAGTCCCGGACAGGGCTACACCTTC.

This clonotype was counted at least ten times. The rearrangement links TRBV5-1 to TRBJ1-1, with 8 positions matching TRBD1. CDR3 length: 13 residues. Germline V CDR1 and CDR2: SGHRS, YFSETQ. Losses at the gene ends were 4 bases for V and 6 bases for J; bases not matched to a gene: 5. The CDR3, as DNA: TGCGCCAGCAGCCGGGGACAGGCCGCTGAAGCTTTCTTT. Translating it yields CASSRGQAAEAFF.

This clonotype was observed many times. V is TRBV2 and J is TRBJ2-7; the match to TRBD1 covers 7 bases. Germline V lookup: CDR1 SNHLY, CDR2 FYNNEI. J was trimmed by 3 bases and V by 4 bases; bases with no gene match: 0. This CDR3 comprises 12 residues. In nucleotides, the CDR3 is TGTGCCAGCAGTGGGGACAGCTACGAGCAGTACTTC. It translates to CASSGDSYEQYF.

There are a few counts of this clonotype. A much larger clone sits a single nucleotide away, making a read error possible. The V and J genes are TRBV7-2 and TRBJ1-4; tentative D call: TRBD1 (6 bases). This CDR3 region has 15 residues. CDR1 SGHTA and CDR2 FQGNSA come from the germline V gene. V lost 1 base and J lost 8, with 14 bases in between. The CDR3: CASSLGGGGAEKLFF. CDR3 coding DNA: TGTGCCAGCAGCTTAGGGGGGGGGGGGGCCGAAAAACTGTTTTTT.

This clonotype has ten or more counts. The chain employs TRBV4-1 and TRBJ2-4; D is perhaps TRBD2 (5 bases). Germline V CDR1 and CDR2: MGHRA, YSYEKL. The CDR3 spans 16 residues. V dropped 0 bases and J dropped 1 base, with 10 bases sitting between them. CDR3 protein: CASSQDRSGAKNIQYF. As DNA, the CDR3 is TGCGCCAGCAGCCAAGACAGGTCGGGGGCCAAAAACATTCAGTACTTC.

The CDR3 loop reads CASSVELEDTQYF. The CDR3 DNA reads as TGTGCCAGCAGCGTAGAATTGGAGGATACGCAGTATTTT. The chain links TRBV9 to TRBJ2-3; D call uncertain. Germline values: CDR1 SGDLS, CDR2 YYNGEE. The CDR3 is 13 amino acids. The V end lost 0 bases, the J end lost 6 bases, and 8 bases lay between the germline ends.

The sample holds many counts of this clonotype. The chain links TRBV20-1 to TRBJ1-6; D might be TRBD1 (5 bases). The CDR3 runs to 16 residues. V lost 5 bases and J lost 3, with 17 bases in between. CDR1 and CDR2 (germline): DFQATT, SNEGSKA (reference sequence). The CDR3 sequence is CSARTTGRDYNSPLHF. As DNA, the CDR3 is TGCAGTGCTCGGACGACGGGACGGGACTATAATTCACCCCTCCACTTT.

The genes are TRBV12-3 or TRBV12-4 and TRBJ1-5; 8 bases match TRBD1. With V trimmed by 2 bases and J by 2 bases, 2 bases remained unmatched. The CDR3 has 15 amino acids. The CDR3 nucleotides are TGTGCCAGCAGTTTATTGACAGGGGGCAATCAGCCCCAGCATTTT. It codes for CASSLLTGGNQPQHF.